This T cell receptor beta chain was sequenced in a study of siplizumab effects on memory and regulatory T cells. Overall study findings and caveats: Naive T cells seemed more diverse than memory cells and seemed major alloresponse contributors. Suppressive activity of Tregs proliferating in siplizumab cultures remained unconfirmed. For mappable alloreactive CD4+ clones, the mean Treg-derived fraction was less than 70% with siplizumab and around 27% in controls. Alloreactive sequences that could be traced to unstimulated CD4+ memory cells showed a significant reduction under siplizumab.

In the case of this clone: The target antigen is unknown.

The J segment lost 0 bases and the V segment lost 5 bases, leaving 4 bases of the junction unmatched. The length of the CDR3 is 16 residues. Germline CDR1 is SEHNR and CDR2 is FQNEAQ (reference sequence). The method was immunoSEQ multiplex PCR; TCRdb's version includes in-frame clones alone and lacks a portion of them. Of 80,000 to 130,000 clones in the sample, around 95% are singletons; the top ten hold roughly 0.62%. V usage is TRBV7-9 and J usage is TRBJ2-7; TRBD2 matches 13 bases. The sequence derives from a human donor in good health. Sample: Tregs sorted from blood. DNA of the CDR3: TGTGCCAGCAGCCGATGGACTAGCGGGAGCTCCTACGAGCAGTACTTC. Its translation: CASSRWTSGSSYEQYF.